This T cell receptor beta chain was captured by sequencing in a study of CD8+CD57+ T cells in acquired aplastic anemia. Study-wide results and limits: The same twenty-nine CD8+ CDR3 sequences occurred in patients and in controls.

After removal of 8 bases from V and 2 bases from J, the junction contained 10 bases not matched to a gene. CDR3 length: 15 amino acids. CDR1 and CDR2 from the germline V gene are LNHDA and SQIVND (reference sequence). Points on this clonotype: Its antigen is unknown.

The patients chosen for sequencing had shown expansion of CD8+CD57+ cells (detected by flow cytometry). Profiles of TCR beta VDJ and CDR3 were generated from a genomic DNA template. TCRdb independently ran MiXCR on the reads; one entry per CDR3 protein. The sample shows around 200,000 distinct CDR3 sequences, approximately 48% of them seen only once. The rearrangement joins TRBV19 to TRBJ2-7; 9 nucleotides match TRBD1. This TCR was recovered from a human donor with aplastic anemia. Input material: sorted CD4+, CD8+, or CD8+CD57+ T cells (not recorded which) from PBMCs. CDR3 nucleotides: TGTGCCAGTCTCCCGGGACAGGGATACGCCTACGAGCAGTACTTC. Translated, it gives CASLPGQGYAYEQYF.